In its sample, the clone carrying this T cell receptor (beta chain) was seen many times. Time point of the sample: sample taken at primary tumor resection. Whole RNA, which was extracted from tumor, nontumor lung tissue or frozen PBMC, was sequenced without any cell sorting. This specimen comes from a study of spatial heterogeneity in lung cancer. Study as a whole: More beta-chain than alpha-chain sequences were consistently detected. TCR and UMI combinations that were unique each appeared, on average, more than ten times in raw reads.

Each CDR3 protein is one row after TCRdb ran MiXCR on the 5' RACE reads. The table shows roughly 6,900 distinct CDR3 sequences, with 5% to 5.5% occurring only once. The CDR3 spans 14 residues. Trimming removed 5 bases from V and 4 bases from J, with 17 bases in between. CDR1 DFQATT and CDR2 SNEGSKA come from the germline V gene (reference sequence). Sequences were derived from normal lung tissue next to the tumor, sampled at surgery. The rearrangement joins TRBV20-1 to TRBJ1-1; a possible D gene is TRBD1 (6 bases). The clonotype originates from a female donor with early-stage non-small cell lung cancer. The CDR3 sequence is CSAAQTGRSTEAFF. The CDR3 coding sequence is TGCAGTGCTGCGCAGACAGGAAGGAGCACTGAAGCTTTCTTT.